The 30 T cell receptor beta chains given below trace back to one sample, sequenced in a study of cytomegalovirus exposure and HLA in healthy donors. The PCR made use of 60 Vbeta and 13 Jbeta primers. The protocol was immunoSEQ multiplex PCR, while the TCRdb copy is restricted to in-frame clones and leaves out a portion. This table holds 130,000 or so clones, around 74% found once. Sequencing was performed on PBMCs. These TCRs come from a man in his forties in good health and CMV-seropositive.

This clone was picked up a small number of times. The chain combines TRBV15 with TRBJ2-4; 7 bases agree with TRBD1. The CDR3 has 16 amino acids. Trimming removed 1 base from V and 5 bases from J; junction bases left unmatched: 8. CDR1 LNHNV and CDR2 YYDKDF come from the germline V gene (reference sequence). CDR3 in amino acids: CATSRATGVVENIQYF. CDR3 nucleotides: TGTGCCACCAGCAGAGCCACAGGGGTGGTGGAAAACATTCAGTACTTC.

The chain combines TRBV2 with TRBJ2-4; 7 nucleotides match TRBD1. Germline CDR1 is SNHLY and CDR2 is FYNNEI. J was trimmed by 8 bases and V by 4 bases; bases with no gene match: 5. The CDR3 length is 13 residues. The CDR3 DNA is TGTGCCAGCAGTGGAGGGACAGCAGACATTCAGTACTTC. Translated, it gives CASSGGTADIQYF.

This chain uses TRBV6-1 with TRBJ1-4; D is perhaps TRBD1 (5 bases). Trimming took off 3 bases at V and 8 bases at J, with 13 bases between the two ends. CDR1 and CDR2 from the germline V gene are MNHNS and SASEGT. The CDR3 totals 14 residues. For the CDR3, the DNA is TGTGCCAGCAGTGATCGTTCGGGGGTGGAAAAACTGTTTTTT. Amino acid sequence: CASSDRSGVEKLFF.

This clone has a single count. The chain carries TRBV15 and TRBJ1-1, with TRBD1 matching 9 bases. The CDR3 has 15 residues. The V gene end was trimmed by 5 bases and the J gene end by 1 base; junction bases not matched to a gene: 5. In germline, CDR1 is LNHNV, CDR2 YYDKDF (reference sequence). As DNA, the CDR3 is TGTGCCACCAGCGTAACGGGACAGGGGAACACTGAAGCTTTCTTT. Encoded protein: CATSVTGQGNTEAFF.

The chain employs TRBV9 and TRBJ1-2, with a tentative D call TRBD1 (5 bases). The germline gives CDR1 SGDLS, CDR2 YYNGEE. The CDR3 sequence is 13 residues long. V was trimmed by 7 bases and J by 4 bases, leaving 14 bases between them. The CDR3 nucleotides read TGTGCCAGCGGAGGGACGGAGCGCTATGGCTACACCTTC. Its translation: CASGGTERYGYTF. Variable domain in full (rest from reference TRBV9 and TRBJ1-2): DSGVTQTPKHLITATGQRVTLRCSPRSGDLSVYWYQQSLDQGLQFLIQYYNGEERAKGNILERFSAQQFPDLHSELNLSSLELGDSALYFCASGGTERYGYTFGSGTRLTVV.

This chain connects TRBV6-5 to TRBJ2-2; TRBD1 agrees at 8 bases. Unmatched junction bases numbered 10, after V lost 6 bases and J lost 7 bases. This CDR3 has 15 residues. In germline, CDR1 is MNHEY, CDR2 SVGAGI. CDR3 amino acids: CASSHEAGGVGELFF. As DNA, the CDR3 is TGTGCCAGCAGCCACGAGGCAGGGGGCGTCGGGGAGCTGTTTTTT.

This clone was found once. This chain's CDR3 is CASSAGQGARSDTQYF. The CDR3 nucleotides are TGTGCCAGCAGCGCGGGACAGGGGGCGCGATCAGATACGCAGTATTTT. This rearrangement joins TRBV14 to TRBJ2-3, with 12 bases matching TRBD1. CDR1 and CDR2 from the germline V gene are SGHDN and FVKESK. The length of the CDR3 is 16 residues. After removal of 5 bases from V and 4 bases from J, the junction contained 7 bases not matched to a gene.

The chain recombines TRBV6-1 with TRBJ2-4; 9 positions agree with TRBD1. This CDR3 region has 18 residues. In germline, CDR1 is MNHNS, CDR2 SASEGT. V lost 1 base, J lost 2 bases, and 9 bases stayed unmatched. CDR3 loop: CASSEDHGGQGTKNIQYF. In DNA form, the CDR3 reads TGTGCCAGCAGTGAAGACCACGGGGGACAGGGCACCAAAAACATTCAGTACTTC.

This chain connects TRBV29-1 to TRBJ2-3; D perhaps matches TRBD2 (5 bases). The CDR3 runs to 14 residues. V was shortened by 2 bases and J by 2 bases, with 11 bases between the two germline ends. From germline, CDR1 is SQVTM and CDR2 ANQGSEA. The chain's CDR3 is CSVEQDLATDTQYF. CDR3 nucleotides: TGCAGCGTTGAACAGGACCTAGCCACAGATACGCAGTATTTT.

This chain connects TRBV9 to TRBJ2-2; D might be TRBD2 (5 bases). Trimming removed 0 bases at V and 8 bases at J, with 14 bases between. Looked up from germline, CDR1 is SGDLS and CDR2 is YYNGEE. CDR3 length: 15 amino acids. CDR3 region: CASSVDGRASGELFF. Written as DNA, the CDR3 is TGTGCCAGCAGCGTAGATGGGCGGGCTAGTGGGGAGCTGTTTTTT.

This chain joins TRBV15 and TRBJ1-5; perhaps TRBD1 as D (6 bases). The CDR3 sequence is 14 residues long. Germline V gene sequence: CDR1 LNHNV, CDR2 YYDKDF (reference sequence). V was clipped by 0 bases and J by 4 bases, with 7 bases between them. CDR3 nucleotides: TGTGCCACCAGCAGAGAAAGGGGGAATCAGCCCCAGCATTTT. Protein sequence: CATSRERGNQPQHF.

This sequence joins TRBV5-4 and TRBJ1-3, with TRBD1 matching over 11 bases. The V segment lost 4 bases and the J segment 0 bases; nucleotides outside the gene matches: 6. Germline V gene data show CDR1 as SGHNT and CDR2 as YYREEE (reference sequence). CDR3 size: 17 residues. Here the CDR3 reads CASSARDRGNSGNTIYF. CDR3 bases: TGTGCCAGCAGCGCCCGGGACAGGGGGAACTCTGGAAACACCATATATTTT.

The chain uses TRBV5-4 and TRBJ2-1, with 12 positions matching TRBD2. V was pared by 2 bases and J by 0 bases, with 6 bases of the junction left unmatched. Germline V gene data show CDR1 as SGHNT and CDR2 as YYREEE (reference sequence). The CDR3 sequence is 18 residues long. The CDR3 nucleotides are TGTGCCAGCAGCTTTGGGCTAGCGGGAGGGGGCTCCTACAATGAGCAGTTCTTC. Translation: CASSFGLAGGGSYNEQFF.

The chain employs TRBV9 and TRBJ2-7, with a tentative D call TRBD1 (6 bases). Germline V gene data show CDR1 as SGDLS and CDR2 as YYNGEE. There are 13 residues in the CDR3. V was clipped by 4 bases and J by 5 bases, with 13 bases between them. The CDR3 bases are TGTGCCAGCAGCATAGACAGGTTCGACGAGCAGTACTTC. Its protein is CASSIDRFDEQYF.

V is TRBV4-1 and J is TRBJ2-7, with 10 positions matching TRBD1. This CDR3 is built from 15 residues. Germline assignment: CDR1 MGHRA and CDR2 YSYEKL. The J segment lost 2 bases and the V segment lost 2 bases, leaving 3 bases of the junction unmatched. This CDR3 is CASSQHGQGAYEQYF. The CDR3 bases are TGCGCCAGCAGCCAACATGGACAGGGGGCCTACGAGCAGTACTTC.

In its sample, this clone was seen once. CDR3 loop: CASSLWTGSDYEQYF. The DNA of the CDR3 is TGTGCCAGCAGCCTTTGGACAGGTTCCGACTACGAGCAGTACTTC. The chain employs TRBV5-5 and TRBJ2-7; 7 bases align to TRBD1. Per germline, CDR1 SGHKS and CDR2 YYEKEE (reference sequence). The CDR3 covers 15 residues. V lost 4 bases and J lost 3; bases outside the gene matches: 10.

V gene TRBV29-1 combines with J gene TRBJ2-3; 8 bases match TRBD1. CDR1 is SQVTM, CDR2 ANQGSEA, per germline. Trimming at V came to 5 bases and at J to 1 base, leaving 8 bases not matched to a gene. The CDR3 is made up of 15 amino acids. The CDR3, as DNA: TGCAGCGTTCCGGGACAGGCCGCCCGCACAGATACGCAGTATTTT. Residues: CSVPGQAARTDTQYF.

Only one count was recorded for this clone. The V gene is TRBV28, the J gene TRBJ2-2; D gene ambiguous. Germline assignment: CDR1 MDHEN and CDR2 SYDVKM. This CDR3 comprises 13 residues. Between the trimmed V and J ends, which lost 11 bases and 1 base, there was a span of 11 bases. The CDR3 protein is CALGVMNTGELFF. CDR3 DNA: TGTGCCCTCGGAGTAATGAACACCGGGGAGCTGTTTTTT.

The chain has TRBV5-4 and TRBJ2-5; the D gene is possibly TRBD2 (7 bases). Germline V gene data show CDR1 as SGHNT and CDR2 as YYREEE (reference sequence). The CDR3 is made up of 15 amino acids. With 4 bases removed from V and 5 bases from J, the gap between germline ends came to 18 bases. The CDR3 DNA follows: TGTGCCAGCAGCCCGGAACGGGGGGCCGGGGAGACCCAGTACTTC. Protein product: CASSPERGAGETQYF.

The rearrangement joins TRBV30 to TRBJ2-2; 9 bases line up with TRBD2. Germline V gene sequence: CDR1 GTSNPN, CDR2 SVGIG (reference sequence). V lost 2 bases, J lost 7 bases, and 11 bases stayed unmatched. This CDR3 contains 16 residues. The CDR3 region is CAWSHQIKAGGGELFF. Here the CDR3 DNA reads TGTGCCTGGAGTCACCAAATTAAAGCGGGGGGCGGGGAGCTGTTTTTT. The full variable domain, with the rest looked up from reference TRBV30 and TRBJ2-2, is SQTIHQWPATLVQPVGSPLSLECTVEGTSNPNLYWYRQAAGRGLQLLFYSVGIGQISSEVPQNLSASRPQDRQFILSSKKLLLSDSGFYLCAWSHQIKAGGGELFFGEGSRLTVL.

This clone showed up just once. The V and J genes are TRBV7-2 and TRBJ1-4, with D tentatively TRBD1 (5 bases). Trimming removed 3 bases at V and 3 bases at J, with 11 bases between. The CDR3 contains 15 residues. CDR1 and CDR2 (germline): SGHTA, FQGNSA. The DNA of the CDR3 is TGTGCCAGCAGCTTGGGGGGGTCAGCTAATGAAAAACTGTTTTTT. This sequence encodes CASSLGGSANEKLFF.

J is TRBJ2-2 and V is TRBV29-1; D may be TRBD2 (6 bases). The CDR3 has 13 residues. With 4 bases removed from V and 4 bases from J, the gap between germline ends came to 10 bases. CDR1 and CDR2 (germline): SQVTM, ANQGSEA. The CDR3 coding sequence is TGCAGCGTTGGGGCGCGGGGCACCGGGGAGCTGTTTTTT. As protein: CSVGARGTGELFF.

The V call is TRBV13, the J call TRBJ1-3; 9 bases agree with TRBD1. After removal of 5 bases from V and 8 bases from J, the junction contained 4 bases not matched to a gene. The CDR3 runs to 13 residues. Germline CDR1 PRHDT, CDR2 FYEKMQ (reference sequence). CDR3 region: CASSGTGRDTIYF. For the CDR3, the DNA is TGTGCCAGCAGCGGGACAGGGAGAGACACCATATATTTT.

V is TRBV5-1 and J is TRBJ2-7; D unresolved. Germline CDR1 SGHRS, CDR2 YFSETQ. The length of the CDR3 is 13 residues. Trimming took 4 bases from V and 4 from J, leaving 12 bases between them. The CDR3 DNA reads TGCGCCAGCAGCCCCTGGGTCGGGTACGAGCAGTACTTC. Translation: CASSPWVGYEQYF.

This clone was counted between two and nine times. CDR3 residues: CASSLEGLAQETQYF. DNA for the CDR3: TGCGCCAGCAGCTTGGAAGGACTTGCGCAAGAGACCCAGTACTTC. The J gene is TRBJ2-5, the V gene TRBV5-1, with a possible D match to TRBD2 (5 bases). Germline CDR1 and CDR2: SGHRS and YFSETQ. Trimming stripped 0 bases from V and 2 bases from J, with 11 bases between. The CDR3 is 15 residues long.

With regard to this clone: Other DNA variants within this sample encode the same CDR3. The chain is built from TRBV5-1 and TRBJ2-1, with 9 bases that match TRBD1. J gave up 10 bases and V 2 bases, and 4 bases lay outside the gene matches. CDR1 SGHRS and CDR2 YFSETQ come from the germline V gene. CDR3 length: 13 residues. The CDR3 reads CASSLQGAGEQFF. CDR3 in DNA: TGCGCCAGCAGCTTACAGGGGGCAGGGGAGCAGTTCTTC.

This chain joins TRBV19 and TRBJ1-2; the match to TRBD1 covers 7 bases. CDR3 length: 13 amino acids. The V gene end was trimmed by 3 bases and the J gene end by 4 bases; junction bases not matched to a gene: 2. Germline V gives CDR1 LNHDA, CDR2 SQIVND (reference sequence). The CDR3 DNA reads TGTGCCAGTAGTATGGGGACAGTCTATGGCTACACCTTC. Translation gives CASSMGTVYGYTF. Filled out from reference TRBV19 and TRBJ1-2, the complete variable domain reads DGGITQSPKYLFRKEGQNVTLSCEQNLNHDAMYWYRQDPGQGLRLIYYSQIVNDFQKGDIAEGYSVSREKKESFPLTVTSAQKNPTAFYLCASSMGTVYGYTFGSGTRLTVV.

The chain recombines TRBV5-1 with TRBJ1-1, with 9 bases identical to TRBD1. J lost 1 base, V lost 3 bases, and 7 bases had no gene match. CDR1 is SGHRS, CDR2 YFSETQ, per germline. This CDR3 is built from 16 residues. The CDR3 region is CASSSGTGRSNTEAFF. The CDR3, as DNA: TGCGCCAGCAGCTCCGGGACAGGGAGGTCGAACACTGAAGCTTTCTTT.

This clone was counted only a few times. The chain uses TRBV29-1 and TRBJ2-7; 9 nucleotides agree with TRBD1. V trimming: 1 base; J trimming: 1 base; junction bases outside the gene matches: 2. The CDR3 contains 14 residues. Germline V gene lookup returns CDR1 SQVTM and CDR2 ANQGSEA. The CDR3: CSVEGGQGSYEQYF. The CDR3 DNA sequence: TGCAGCGTTGAAGGGGGACAGGGTTCCTACGAGCAGTACTTC.

The rearrangement uses TRBV6-5 and TRBJ1-3; tentative D call: TRBD1 (6 bases). V lost 2 bases to trimming and J lost 2 bases, with 13 bases between them. CDR3 size: 16 residues. CDR1 and CDR2 from the germline V gene are MNHEY and SVGAGI. The CDR3 coding sequence is TGTGCCAGCAGTTACAGGCGGGGGGCGACTGGAAACACCATATATTTT. Protein sequence: CASSYRRGATGNTIYF.